Following are 26 T cell receptor beta chains from one sample sequenced in a study of blood T cell repertoires in COVID-19. Produced via immunoSEQ multiplex PCR; TCRdb's table is partial and in-frame only. The table lists tens of thousands of clones, 87% of them singletons. Sequencing was done on a sample of peripheral blood. The receptors stem from a human donor in a cohort sampled during active COVID-19.

J is TRBJ1-2 and V is TRBV3-1 (or the pseudogene TRBV3-2); tentative D call: TRBD1 (5 bases). V was cut by 0 bases and J by 7 bases, with 12 bases left in between. CDR1 LGHDT and CDR2 YNNKEL come from the germline V gene (reference sequence). The CDR3 loop spans 14 amino acids. CDR3 nucleotide sequence: TGTGCCAGCAGCCAAGACCTAAGGGGTAGTGGCTACACCTTC. This encodes CASSQDLRGSGYTF.

The V and J genes are TRBV7-2 and TRBJ2-3; a weak D match, TRBD2 (5 bases). The germline V gene encodes CDR1 SGHTA and CDR2 FQGNSA. This CDR3 spans 14 amino acids. The V end was cut by 0 bases, the J end by 9 bases, with 13 bases between. CDR3 nucleotide sequence: TGTGCCAGCAGCTTAGCCCTAGGAGAGGGAACGCAGTATTTT. Translated, it gives CASSLALGEGTQYF.

V gene TRBV24-1 combines with J gene TRBJ1-5; D is unclear. The germline V gene encodes CDR1 KGHDR and CDR2 SFDVKD. This CDR3 is 14 amino acids long. The V gene lost 1 base and the J gene lost 3 bases, with 6 bases spanning the gap. The CDR3: CATSDFISNQPQHF. CDR3 in DNA: TGTGCCACCAGTGATTTTATCTCCAATCAGCCCCAGCATTTT.

The rearrangement links TRBV7-9 to TRBJ1-1; D is uncertain. Germline assignment: CDR1 SEHNR and CDR2 FQNEAQ (reference sequence). This CDR3 comprises 13 residues. V was shortened by 0 bases and J by 4 bases, with 6 bases between the two germline ends. CDR3 amino acids: CASSLALLTEAFF. CDR3 nucleotides: TGTGCCAGCAGCTTAGCACTTCTCACTGAAGCTTTCTTT. Supplemented by reference TRBV7-9 and TRBJ1-1, the full variable domain reads DTGVSQNPRHKITKRGQNVTFRCDPISEHNRLYWYRQTLGQGPEFLTYFQNEAQLEKSRLLSDRFSAERPKGSFSTLEIQRTEQGDSAMYLCASSLALLTEAFFGQGTRLTVV.

The chain carries TRBV10-2 and TRBJ2-7; D might be TRBD1 (8 bases). Looked up from germline, CDR1 is WSHSY and CDR2 is SAAADI. The length of the CDR3 is 16 residues. V was shortened by 6 bases and J by 2 bases, with 20 bases between the two germline ends. As DNA, the CDR3 is TGCGCCAGCAGCAACCCCGGACAGGGAGGGGCCTACGAGCAGTACTTC. Translation: CASSNPGQGGAYEQYF.

The chain uses TRBV5-6 and TRBJ2-5; the match to TRBD1 covers 7 bases. This CDR3 contains 14 residues. V lost 4 bases and J lost 2; bases outside the gene matches: 5. Germline assignment: CDR1 SGHDT and CDR2 YYEEEE. The DNA for the CDR3 is TGTGCCAGCAGCATTCCGGGACAGCAAGAGACCCAGTACTTC. It translates to CASSIPGQQETQYF.

The chain links TRBV3-1 (or the pseudogene TRBV3-2) to TRBJ2-7; D ambiguous. The length of the CDR3 is 11 residues. Germline V gene sequence: CDR1 LGHDT, CDR2 YNNKEL (reference sequence). V was cut by 3 bases and J by 4 bases, with 4 bases left in between. The CDR3 loop is CASSHSYEQYF. CDR3 nucleotides: TGTGCCAGCAGCCATAGTTACGAGCAGTACTTC.

The chain uses TRBV28 and TRBJ2-3, with 9 positions matching TRBD1. This CDR3 has 16 amino acids. Germline trimming cut 5 bases from V and 6 bases from J; bases unmatched to any gene: 12. CDR1 and CDR2 from the germline V gene are MDHEN and SYDVKM. The CDR3 DNA sequence: TGTGCCAGCAGTGCCTCCGGGACAGGGTCCAGGGATACGCAGTATTTT. Translation: CASSASGTGSRDTQYF.

The chain is built from TRBV11-3 and TRBJ2-1, with D perhaps matching TRBD2 (6 bases). The CDR3 covers 19 residues. V lost 1 base to trimming and J lost 5 bases, with 24 bases between them. From germline, CDR1 is SGHNT and CDR2 YENEEA. This CDR3 reads CASSLVPMRTNFPDNEQFF. Written as DNA, the CDR3 is TGTGCCAGCAGCTTAGTTCCCATGCGGACTAATTTTCCCGACAATGAGCAGTTCTTC.

The rearrangement joins TRBV28 to TRBJ2-1; D not certain. CDR1 and CDR2 (germline): MDHEN, SYDVKM. CDR3 length: 12 residues. Trimming shortened V by 6 bases and J by 3 bases, and 6 bases separated the two germline ends. The CDR3 nucleotides are TGTGCCAGCAGCGGTCTCTACAATGAGCAGTTCTTC. It codes for CASSGLYNEQFF.

This clone showed up just a few times. The genes are TRBV19 and TRBJ2-5, with 9 bases identical to TRBD2. The CDR3 is 22 residues long. The V gene's germline CDR1 is LNHDA and CDR2 SQIVND (reference sequence). J gave up 2 bases and V 6 bases, and 28 bases lay outside the gene matches. The DNA of the CDR3 is TGTGCCAGTAGCCCCCCCCGGGATGGCGGGAGGGCCACTCCTTGGAGGCAAGAGACCCAGTACTTC. This encodes CASSPPRDGGRATPWRQETQYF.

The rearrangement joins TRBV5-1 to TRBJ2-7; D possibly corresponds to TRBD1 (5 bases). The CDR3 is 14 amino acids. The germline V gene has CDR1 SGHRS and CDR2 YFSETQ. The germline V and J ends were trimmed by 1 base and 1 base, with 9 bases remaining between them. DNA of the CDR3: TGCGCCAGCAGCTTGCAGGGTATTTCCTACGAGCAGTACTTC. As protein: CASSLQGISYEQYF.

The chain is built from TRBV20-1 and TRBJ2-3; D perhaps matches TRBD2 (6 bases). The CDR3 is 15 residues long. From germline, CDR1 is DFQATT and CDR2 SNEGSKA (reference sequence). V was shortened by 3 bases and J by 6 bases, with 19 bases between the two germline ends. The CDR3 spells CSASKGGPYFDTQYF. DNA of the CDR3: TGCAGTGCTAGTAAGGGAGGCCCTTACTTCGATACGCAGTATTTT.

The rearrangement uses TRBV24-1 and TRBJ2-7; 7 nucleotides agree with TRBD1. Germline values: CDR1 KGHDR, CDR2 SFDVKD. The CDR3 sequence is 11 residues long. V was clipped by 9 bases and J by 2 bases; unmatched bases: 0. As DNA, the CDR3 is TGTGCCACCGGGACAGCCTACGAGCAGTACTTC. Amino acid sequence: CATGTAYEQYF.

This clone was recorded a few times. This sequence joins TRBV4-1 and TRBJ1-2, with TRBD1 matching 8 bases. The germline V gene has CDR1 MGHRA and CDR2 YSYEKL. The CDR3 length is 15 residues. V shed 2 bases, J shed 5 bases, and the junction held 7 bases outside the gene matches. The CDR3 nucleotides read TGCGCCAGCAGCCAATTGGTAGGGACAGGTTATGGCTACACCTTC. Protein sequence: CASSQLVGTGYGYTF.

The chain recombines TRBV2 with TRBJ1-2, with TRBD1 matching over 7 bases. The V and J ends lost 6 bases and 8 bases, in that order; junction bases with no gene match: 6. CDR1 is SNHLY, CDR2 FYNNEI, per germline. CDR3 length: 12 amino acids. The CDR3, as DNA: TGTGCCAGCAGCACCGGACAGGCGGGCTACACCTTC. Translating gives CASSTGQAGYTF.

This rearrangement joins TRBV5-4 to TRBJ2-5, with a tentative D call TRBD1 (5 bases). This CDR3 is built from 13 residues. V was cut by 0 bases and J by 5 bases, with 8 bases left in between. Germline assignment: CDR1 SGHNT and CDR2 YYREEE (reference sequence). DNA for the CDR3: TGTGCCAGCAGCTTGGAGACAGCGGAGACCCAGTACTTC. Amino acids: CASSLETAETQYF.

The CDR3 coding sequence is TGTGCCAGCAGCTTACTAGCGGGAGTATCAAATGAGCAGTTCTTC. This codes for CASSLLAGVSNEQFF. The chain uses TRBV7-9 and TRBJ2-1; 10 nucleotides line up with TRBD2. Germline CDR1 and CDR2: SEHNR and FQNEAQ (reference sequence). Losses at the gene ends were 2 bases for V and 7 bases for J; bases not matched to a gene: 5. The CDR3 has 15 residues.

CDR3 nucleotides: TGTGCCAGCAGTTCCCAGGGGACAGGGGAATACGAGCAGTACTTC. It encodes CASSSQGTGEYEQYF. The chain has TRBV27 and TRBJ2-7; TRBD1 matches at 10 bases. The trim removed 4 bases at V and 4 bases at J, leaving 7 bases unmatched. CDR3 length: 15 amino acids. CDR1 and CDR2 from the germline V gene are MNHEY and SMNVEV (reference sequence).

This chain joins TRBV12-5 and TRBJ1-2; TRBD1 is a possible D gene (6 bases). The CDR3 is made up of 16 amino acids. The germline V gene encodes CDR1 LGHNT and CDR2 FRNRAP. V lost 0 bases and J lost 7, with 18 bases in between. CDR3 sequence (DNA): TGTGCTAGTGGTTTGGTACAGGGCGCGCTTGTAGGTGGCTACACCTTC. Amino acids: CASGLVQGALVGGYTF.

This clone has a single count. The gene calls are TRBV18 and TRBJ1-5, with D possibly matching TRBD1 (5 bases). The CDR3 sequence is 14 residues long. Germline V lookup: CDR1 KGHSH, CDR2 LQKENI. V was trimmed by 3 bases and J by 7 bases, leaving 13 bases between them. In nucleotides, the CDR3 is TGTGCCAGCTCACCCCAGGGTACCGACCAGCCCCAGCATTTT. Its protein product is CASSPQGTDQPQHF. Supplemented by reference TRBV18 and TRBJ1-5, the full variable domain reads NAGVMQNPRHLVRRRGQEARLRCSPMKGHSHVYWYRQLPEEGLKFMVYLQKENIIDESGMPKERFSAEFPKEGPSILRIQQVVRGDSAAYFCASSPQGTDQPQHFGDGTRLSIL.

The CDR3 protein is CASSVGSPPDYGYTF. CDR3 nucleotide sequence: TGTGCCAGCAGCGTAGGATCCCCCCCAGACTATGGCTACACCTTC. The chain joins TRBV9 to TRBJ1-2; D is unresolved. Germline CDR1 is SGDLS and CDR2 is YYNGEE. The CDR3 runs 15 residues. V gave up 0 bases and J gave up 3 bases, with 12 bases separating them.

The genes are TRBV7-9 and TRBJ2-5; D gene uncertain. The ends were cut back, 4 bases at V and 2 bases at J, with 2 bases in the middle. CDR1 SEHNR and CDR2 FQNEAQ come from the germline V gene (reference sequence). The CDR3 sequence is 11 residues long. In nucleotides, the CDR3 is TGTGCCAGCAGCTCGCAAGAGACCCAGTACTTC. This encodes CASSSQETQYF.

The CDR3 nucleotides read TGCAGCGTCGTTATTAGCGGGAGGGCCACCGGGGAGCTGTTTTTT. Amino acids: CSVVISGRATGELFF. The chain is built from TRBV29-1 and TRBJ2-2; 11 nucleotides align to TRBD2. The V gene's germline CDR1 is SQVTM and CDR2 ANQGSEA. The V gene end was trimmed by 6 bases and the J gene end by 4 bases; junction bases not matched to a gene: 7. The CDR3 has 15 residues.

The V call is TRBV6-4, the J call TRBJ2-1, with 11 bases matching TRBD2. V lost 5 bases to trimming and J lost 8 bases; unmatched junction nucleotides: 5. CDR1 is MRHNA and CDR2 is SNTAGT in the germline V gene. The CDR3 totals 14 residues. In nucleotides, the CDR3 is TGTGCCAGCAGTCTACTAGCGGGAGTAGATGAGCAGTTCTTC. Its protein is CASSLLAGVDEQFF.

The chain recombines TRBV11-2 with TRBJ2-3; weak D call: TRBD2 (6 bases). Germline CDR1 reads SGHAT; CDR2 reads FQNNGV. The V end was cut by 3 bases, the J end by 2 bases, with 9 bases between. The CDR3 has 14 residues. The CDR3 region has the DNA TGTGCCAGCAGCTTTCGGGAGCTCACAGATACGCAGTATTTT. Amino acid sequence: CASSFRELTDTQYF. Together with reference TRBV11-2 and TRBJ2-3, the CDR3 gives the full variable domain: EAGVAQSPRYKIIEKRQSVAFWCNPISGHATLYWYQQILGQGPKLLIQFQNNGVVDDSQLPKDRFSAERLKGVDSTLKIQPAKLEDSAVYLCASSFRELTDTQYFGPGTRLTVL.